Below, 21 T cell receptor beta chains from the same sample are listed, as sequenced in a study of blood T cell repertoires in COVID-19. Here immunoSEQ multiplex PCR was the method, and the copy in TCRdb shows in-frame clones only, minus some. This table holds 210,000 or so clones, about 84% found once. The sample comprised peripheral blood. The receptors derive from a woman of 80 years or more with COVID-19, enrolled during active disease.

The chain has TRBV9 and TRBJ2-7; 9 positions match TRBD2. Looked up from germline, CDR1 is SGDLS and CDR2 is YYNGEE. Trimming removed 4 bases from V and 2 bases from J; junction bases left unmatched: 16. The CDR3 runs 18 residues. The CDR3 loop is CASSPSGLAMTNTYEQYF. The CDR3 nucleotides are TGTGCCAGCAGCCCCTCGGGACTAGCCATGACTAATACCTACGAGCAGTACTTC.

The rearrangement links TRBV7-3 to TRBJ1-1; no definite D call. Germline CDR1 reads SGHTA; CDR2 reads FQGTGA. V was shortened by 4 bases and J by 4 bases, with 10 bases between the two germline ends. This CDR3 has 13 residues. This CDR3 reads CASSSGLTTEAFF. The CDR3 DNA is TGTGCCAGCAGCTCAGGACTTACCACTGAAGCTTTCTTT.

This clone was observed a handful of times. This chain joins TRBV6-1 and TRBJ1-2; no definite D call. The CDR3 consists of 13 residues. CDR1 and CDR2 (germline): MNHNS, SASEGT. V was trimmed by 1 base and J by 0 bases, leaving 3 bases between them. Here the CDR3 DNA reads TGTGCCAGCAGTGAAGGAGCTAACTATGGCTACACCTTC. This codes for CASSEGANYGYTF.

This rearrangement joins TRBV3-1 (or the pseudogene TRBV3-2) to TRBJ2-1, with 7 bases matching TRBD1. After removal of 4 bases from V and 2 bases from J, the junction contained 11 bases not matched to a gene. Germline V gene data show CDR1 as LGHDT and CDR2 as YNNKEL (reference sequence). The CDR3 contains 17 residues. This chain's CDR3 is CASSLAGGQGAYNEQFF. In nucleotides, the CDR3 is TGTGCCAGCAGCCTGGCGGGCGGCCAGGGGGCCTACAATGAGCAGTTCTTC.

The chain links TRBV4-1 to TRBJ1-4, with 7 nucleotides matching TRBD1. The CDR3 spans 17 residues. The junction had 9 bases not matched to a gene; V was cut back by 1 base and J by 4 bases. CDR1 and CDR2 from the germline V gene are MGHRA and YSYEKL. The CDR3 sequence is CASSQASNRGINEKLFF. CDR3 sequence (DNA): TGCGCCAGCAGCCAAGCCAGTAACAGGGGCATTAATGAAAAACTGTTTTTT.

The rearrangement joins TRBV7-9 to TRBJ2-4, with 10 bases lining up with TRBD1. The CDR3 covers 18 residues. Germline V gives CDR1 SEHNR, CDR2 FQNEAQ (reference sequence). V shed 2 bases and J 0 bases; nucleotides not matched to a gene: 7. CDR3 sequence (DNA): TGTGCCAGCAGCTTACAGGGACAGGGGCTAATAGCCAAAAACATTCAGTACTTC. The encoded protein is CASSLQGQGLIAKNIQYF.

The CDR3 DNA reads as TGTGCCAGCAGTAGGCGACAGGGGGGCCTAGACAATGAGCAGTTCTTC. This sequence encodes CASSRRQGGLDNEQFF. J is TRBJ2-1 and V is TRBV27, with 9 bases aligning to TRBD1. J was trimmed by 5 bases and V by 5 bases; bases with no gene match: 10. Germline V lookup: CDR1 MNHEY, CDR2 SMNVEV (reference sequence). CDR3 size: 16 residues.

The chain recombines TRBV5-1 with TRBJ1-1; tentative D call: TRBD1 (5 bases). CDR1 is SGHRS and CDR2 is YFSETQ in the germline V gene. The V end was cut by 3 bases, the J end by 3 bases, with 12 bases between. This CDR3 region has 14 residues. This CDR3 reads CASSWGLMDTEAFF. The CDR3 coding sequence is TGCGCCAGCAGCTGGGGACTGATGGACACTGAAGCTTTCTTT. Variable domain in full (rest from reference TRBV5-1 and TRBJ1-1): KAGVTQTPRYLIKTRGQQVTLSCSPISGHRSVSWYQQTPGQGLQFLFEYFSETQRNKGNFPGRFSGRQFSNSRSEMNVSTLELGDSALYLCASSWGLMDTEAFFGQGTRLTVV.

Regarding this clone: The sample holds other DNA sequences that translate to the same CDR3. The genes are TRBV5-1 and TRBJ2-3; 7 bases fit TRBD1. Trimming took 3 bases from V and 1 from J; bases not matched to a gene: 2. CDR1 and CDR2 (germline): SGHRS, YFSETQ. This CDR3 spans 14 amino acids. CDR3 bases: TGCGCCAGCAGCTCCGGACAGGGCACAGATACGCAGTATTTT. This encodes CASSSGQGTDTQYF.

V and J are TRBV9 and TRBJ2-5, with 9 bases fitting TRBD2. The CDR3 is made up of 14 amino acids. Germline CDR1 is SGDLS and CDR2 is YYNGEE. V lost 2 bases to trimming and J lost 3 bases; unmatched junction nucleotides: 2. This CDR3 is CASSVTSGEETQYF. CDR3 sequence (DNA): TGTGCCAGCAGCGTGACTAGCGGAGAAGAGACCCAGTACTTC.

CDR3 DNA sequence: TGCGCCAGCAATTCGGGGGGGATGCGCACAGATACGCAGTATTTT. Translation gives CASNSGGMRTDTQYF. The gene calls are TRBV5-1 and TRBJ2-3, with 8 bases fitting TRBD2. V trimming: 6 bases; J trimming: 1 base; junction bases outside the gene matches: 7. CDR3 length equals 15 residues. CDR1 SGHRS and CDR2 YFSETQ come from the germline V gene.

The chain links TRBV9 to TRBJ1-2, with D perhaps TRBD1 (6 bases). The germline gives CDR1 SGDLS, CDR2 YYNGEE. The CDR3 runs to 17 residues. The V and J ends lost 3 bases and 4 bases respectively, with 22 bases between them. This chain's CDR3 is CASSAGGGSRLRYGYTF. The CDR3 nucleotides read TGTGCCAGCAGCGCGGGGGGGGGCTCCCGGCTGCGCTATGGCTACACCTTC. Supplemented by reference TRBV9 and TRBJ1-2, the full variable domain reads DSGVTQTPKHLITATGQRVTLRCSPRSGDLSVYWYQQSLDQGLQFLIQYYNGEERAKGNILERFSAQQFPDLHSELNLSSLELGDSALYFCASSAGGGSRLRYGYTFGSGTRLTVV.

A word on this clone: Different DNA sequences within this sample yield the same CDR3. The chain has TRBV5-1 and TRBJ2-7; 7 nucleotides line up with TRBD1. The CDR3 is 14 amino acids. V shed 0 bases, J shed 3 bases, and the junction held 3 bases outside the gene matches. Germline lookup yields CDR1 SGHRS and CDR2 YFSETQ. The CDR3 region has the DNA TGCGCCAGCAGCTTGGGACAGGGCAGCTACGAGCAGTACTTC. This encodes CASSLGQGSYEQYF.

V gene TRBV6-5 combines with J gene TRBJ1-2, with TRBD1 identical over 11 bases. Germline CDR1 and CDR2: MNHEY and SVGAGI. V shed 7 bases and J 4 bases; nucleotides not matched to a gene: 5. This CDR3 comprises 14 residues. In DNA form, the CDR3 reads TGTGCCAGCACCCCCGGGACAGGGGGCTATGGCTACACCTTC. It specifies CASTPGTGGYGYTF.

The chain links TRBV6-1 to TRBJ2-3, with 12 positions matching TRBD2. From germline, CDR1 is MNHNS and CDR2 SASEGT. The CDR3 contains 15 residues. J gave up 7 bases and V 2 bases, and 4 bases lay outside the gene matches. CDR3 sequence: CASSERTSGDYTQYF. The CDR3 region has the DNA TGTGCCAGCAGTGAAAGGACTAGCGGGGATTATACGCAGTATTTT.

This clone has just a few counts. The J gene is TRBJ2-6, the V gene TRBV29-1, with D unclear. The germline V gene encodes CDR1 SQVTM and CDR2 ANQGSEA. V lost 1 base, J lost 2 bases, and 9 bases lay in between. The CDR3 is 15 residues long. CDR3 nucleotides: TGCAGCGTTGAAGGTCGGGTGACTGGGGCCAACGTCCTGACTTTC. As protein: CSVEGRVTGANVLTF.

The chain employs TRBV5-6 and TRBJ1-2; TRBD1 is a possible D gene (5 bases). V was pared by 0 bases and J by 4 bases, with 19 bases between. Looked up from germline, CDR1 is SGHDT and CDR2 is YYEEEE. CDR3 size: 17 residues. The CDR3 here is CASSLAPGSGVAYGYTF. The CDR3 nucleotides are TGTGCCAGCAGCTTGGCCCCCGGGTCGGGGGTGGCCTATGGCTACACCTTC.

The chain joins TRBV11-2 to TRBJ2-1; TRBD1 is a possible D gene (5 bases). This CDR3 spans 14 amino acids. Per the germline V gene, CDR1 is SGHAT and CDR2 is FQNNGV. V gave up 4 bases and J gave up 4 bases, with 11 bases separating them. The CDR3 spells CASSSQGHYNEQFF. DNA of the CDR3: TGTGCCAGCAGCTCTCAGGGTCATTACAATGAGCAGTTCTTC.

V is TRBV19 and J is TRBJ2-3; a weak D match, TRBD2 (5 bases). With 5 bases removed from V and 0 bases from J, the gap between germline ends came to 12 bases. This CDR3 has 15 residues. Germline assignment: CDR1 LNHDA and CDR2 SQIVND (reference sequence). Here the CDR3 reads CASSFRTRSTDTQYF. In DNA, the CDR3 is TGTGCCAGTAGTTTCAGGACTCGGAGCACAGATACGCAGTATTTT.

The chain combines TRBV7-9 with TRBJ2-1, with TRBD1 identical over 7 bases. The CDR3 runs 17 residues. V trimming: 5 bases; J trimming: 8 bases; junction bases outside the gene matches: 18. The V gene's germline CDR1 is SEHNR and CDR2 FQNEAQ (reference sequence). CDR3 in amino acids: CASSIDWGQGVRDEQFF. CDR3 nucleotides: TGTGCCAGCAGCATAGATTGGGGGCAGGGGGTTAGGGATGAGCAGTTCTTC.

In its sample, this clone was seen once. J is TRBJ2-5 and V is TRBV24-1; 9 nucleotides line up with TRBD1. Germline V CDR1 and CDR2: KGHDR, SFDVKD. The V segment lost 5 bases and the J segment 5 bases; nucleotides outside the gene matches: 8. The CDR3 spans 15 residues. The CDR3 DNA reads as TGTGCCACCAGTGGAACCTGGGACAGGGATGAGACCCAGTACTTC. It yields the protein CATSGTWDRDETQYF.